The rows below give T cell receptor beta chains drawn from one sample of a study of blood T cell repertoires in COVID-19. The table came from immunoSEQ multiplex PCR; TCRdb's copy has only in-frame clones and leaves some out. The sample yields about 170,000 clones, around 85% seen once. The sequencing sample was made of peripheral blood. Every receptor here comes from a human donor with acute or convalescent COVID-19. The donor label of this sample is uncertain. Each CDR3 is given without its conserved first and last residue. The order of the fields is V gene, clone size, J gene, CDR3 length, CDR3 protein. Rows give clone size only sometimes, using once, few, many, or a class for an expanded clone.

TRBV9	.	TRBJ1-2	15	ASSVAGDSSDMGGYT
TRBV12-3/TRBV12-4	.	TRBJ2-4	10	ASSPGQGNQY
TRBV9	few	TRBJ2-7	13	ASSVGGQGSYEQY
TRBV6-1	.	TRBJ1-2	12	ASSEAGAGYGYT
TRBV7-6	few	TRBJ2-1	13	ASIGTGALNNEQF
TRBV19	.	TRBJ2-1	14	ASSAYGQGGSNEQF
TRBV11-3	.	TRBJ1-6	16	ASSPSDRGLSYNSPLH
TRBV7-2	.	TRBJ1-3	16	ASSLTGRGSGSGNTIY
TRBV28	.	TRBJ1-6	17	ASSFPGQGTLRYNSPLH
TRBV29-1	.	TRBJ1-1	9	SVAGSNRAF
TRBV30	.	TRBJ1-4	12	AWSRGRTNEKLF
TRBV10-2	once	TRBJ1-5	13	ASSELGGSNQPQH
TRBV19	once	TRBJ2-7	13	ASSAQGAGSYEQY
TRBV29-1	.	TRBJ2-3	14	SVVWWLAASTDTQY
TRBV2	.	TRBJ1-1	12	ASNWGGTRKEAF
TRBV5-6	.	TRBJ1-3	13	ASSLDSVNENTIY
TRBV3-1/TRBV3-2	.	TRBJ1-4	13	ASSLGFATNEKLF
TRBV19	.	TRBJ1-1	12	ASSIRRGGGEAF
TRBV3-1/TRBV3-2	.	TRBJ2-1	17	ASSQEGLAGGRVDNEQF
TRBV19	.	TRBJ2-7	10	ASRQGASEQY
TRBV2	.	TRBJ2-7	10	ASTLPRSEQY
TRBV5-1	once	TRBJ1-1	13	ASSLFQTMNTEAF
TRBV2	few	TRBJ2-2	13	ASSVAVANTGELF
TRBV24-1	.	TRBJ1-2	14	ATSDGDRRANYGYT
TRBV7-2	.	TRBJ1-5	14	ASSFSGQGDNQPQH
TRBV19	.	TRBJ1-6	13	ASSQVGQGTSPLH
TRBV18	.	TRBJ1-3	12	ASSPGGTGNTIY
TRBV28	once	TRBJ1-5	13	ASSTAAGGNQPQH
TRBV5-1	.	TRBJ1-2	15	ASSLVPGTGGLDGYT
TRBV18	.	TRBJ2-3	14	ASSLRQGASTDTQY
TRBV7-7	once	TRBJ2-2	13	ASSPSGGRAGELF
TRBV2	.	TRBJ2-7	13	ASSEGGTGNYEQY
TRBV10-1	.	TRBJ2-3	10	ASSRGADTQY
TRBV14	.	TRBJ1-5	15	ATNTSRDRGQNQPQH
TRBV28	.	TRBJ1-2	12	ATRRGRGIYGYT
TRBV27	.	TRBJ2-1	12	ASMASGGPREQF
TRBV19	.	TRBJ2-1	13	ASSIVGGGHNEQF
TRBV4-2	once	TRBJ1-1	15	ASSQDLTGLMNTEAF
TRBV30	.	TRBJ1-6	11	AWSGQRNSPLH
TRBV28	.	TRBJ1-1	13	ASSTPGQGRTEAF
TRBV2	.	TRBJ1-6	10	ASRGQASPLH
TRBV6-6	.	TRBJ1-5	15	ASSPSGQRFSNQPQH
TRBV2	.	TRBJ1-5	13	ASSEGRVQGQPQH
TRBV7-9	.	TRBJ2-7	10	ASSFSSYEQY
TRBV6-5	.	TRBJ2-1	12	ASSYYGQDNEQF
TRBV5-4	.	TRBJ1-4	13	ASSLGTGPFEKLF
TRBV9	once	TRBJ1-5	12	ASSERQNNQPQH
TRBV20-1	.	TRBJ2-7	11	SASRTATYEQY
TRBV6-2/TRBV6-3	few	TRBJ1-2	13	ASSYGGTVLYGYT
TRBV18	.	TRBJ1-5	12	ASSQKESNQPQH
TRBV18	.	TRBJ1-1	14	ASSPFLQGRDTEAF
TRBV7-2	.	TRBJ1-1	12	ASSPHRGNTEAF
TRBV18	.	TRBJ1-5	12	ASSSDRGNQPQH
TRBV27	.	TRBJ2-7	13	ASSSYRGPTYEQY